This T cell receptor beta chain was observed in a study of cytomegalovirus exposure and HLA in healthy donors. About this clone: No antigen is known for it.

Healthy individuals who donated bone marrow served as the donors. Points from the study as a whole: Overall, approximately 150 TCR beta chains were annotated as cytomegalovirus-associated.

The study ran its PCR with 60 Vbeta and 13 Jbeta primers. The data were produced by immunoSEQ multiplex PCR, yet TCRdb's version contains in-frame clones alone and is incomplete. The sample has 35,000 to 45,000 clones, more than 70% seen once. The V gene's germline CDR1 is SGHVS and CDR2 FQNEAQ. The CDR3 sequence is 18 residues long. Trimming removed 5 bases from V and 3 bases from J; junction bases left unmatched: 10. The receptor was derived from a woman aged 25 to 39 in good health and CMV-seropositive. The sequencing sample was made of PBMCs. This chain joins TRBV7-8 and TRBJ2-1, with TRBD2 identical over 13 bases. The CDR3 DNA reads TGTGCCAGCAGCCGATCCGGGACTAGCGGGAATGGCTACAATGAGCAGTTCTTC. Residues: CASSRSGTSGNGYNEQFF.